Each of the 5 T cell receptor beta chains below was sequenced from the same sample in a study of shared clonotypes between healthy human individuals. TCRdb keeps only in-frame clones here, not all; method: immunoSEQ multiplex PCR. Seen here are roughly 330,000 clones, over 65% observed once, and the top ten hold 10%. Sequencing was done on a sample of memory CD4+ T cells sorted from blood. The subset: CD45RA-negative fraction. These receptors all come from a young man in good health.

This clone has just one count. V and J are TRBV5-4 and TRBJ2-5; 7 bases match TRBD2. V lost 1 base, J lost 5 bases, and 2 bases stayed unmatched. This CDR3 is 13 amino acids long. Germline CDR1 and CDR2: SGHNT and YYREEE (reference sequence). CDR3 coding DNA: TGTGCCAGCAGCTTGATGGGGGGGGAGACCCAGTACTTC. Protein: CASSLMGGETQYF.

DNA of the CDR3: TGTGCCAGCTCCTCTAGCGGGAGCTCCTACGAGCAGTACTTC. The encoded protein is CASSSSGSSYEQYF. The chain carries TRBV18 and TRBJ2-7; TRBD2 matches at 10 bases. Losses at the gene ends were 6 bases for V and 0 bases for J; bases not matched to a gene: 2. Germline lookup yields CDR1 KGHSH and CDR2 LQKENI. The CDR3 is 14 amino acids.

The chain joins TRBV20-1 to TRBJ1-5; D is ambiguous. Germline CDR1 DFQATT, CDR2 SNEGSKA (reference sequence). The length of the CDR3 is 11 residues. V was cut by 4 bases and J by 5 bases, with 6 bases left in between. The CDR3 spells CSATGDQPQHF. The CDR3 bases are TGCAGTGCTACAGGTGATCAGCCCCAGCATTTT.

This chain connects TRBV5-6 to TRBJ2-4; 10 bases align to TRBD1. Losses at the gene ends were 3 bases for V and 0 bases for J; bases not matched to a gene: 6. CDR3 length: 17 amino acids. Germline CDR1 is SGHDT and CDR2 is YYEEEE. CDR3 protein: CASSWGQGIIAKNIQYF. The CDR3 DNA reads TGTGCCAGCAGCTGGGGACAGGGGATCATAGCCAAAAACATTCAGTACTTC.

In DNA form, the CDR3 reads TGTGCCAGCAGCCAGGGGACTAGTGGTCTATCTCGGGAGCTGTTTTTT. This encodes CASSQGTSGLSRELFF. V and J are TRBV7-8 and TRBJ2-2, with TRBD2 matching 8 bases. The CDR3 has 16 amino acids. CDR1 is SGHVS, CDR2 FQNEAQ, per germline. With V trimmed by 5 bases and J by 9 bases, 14 bases remained unmatched. The full variable domain, in which reference TRBV7-8 and TRBJ2-2 provide the parts outside the CDR3, is GAGVSQSPRYKVAKRGQDVALRCDPISGHVSLFWYQQALGQGPEFLTYFQNEAQLDKSGLPSDRFFAERPEGSVSTLKIQRTQQEDSAVYLCASSQGTSGLSRELFFGEGSRLTVL.